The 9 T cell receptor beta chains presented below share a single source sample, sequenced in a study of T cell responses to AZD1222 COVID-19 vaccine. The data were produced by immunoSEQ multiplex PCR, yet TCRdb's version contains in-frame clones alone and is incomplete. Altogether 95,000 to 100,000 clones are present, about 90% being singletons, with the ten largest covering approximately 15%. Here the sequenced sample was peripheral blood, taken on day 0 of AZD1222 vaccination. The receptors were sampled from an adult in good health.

CDR3 protein: CASRYRAGANVLTF. CDR3 sequence (DNA): TGTGCCAGTAGGTACAGGGCTGGGGCCAACGTCCTGACTTTC. The V gene is TRBV19, the J gene TRBJ2-6, with D perhaps TRBD1 (6 bases). CDR1 and CDR2 from the germline V gene are LNHDA and SQIVND (reference sequence). The CDR3 spans 14 residues. V was trimmed by 6 bases and J by 2 bases, leaving 8 bases between them.

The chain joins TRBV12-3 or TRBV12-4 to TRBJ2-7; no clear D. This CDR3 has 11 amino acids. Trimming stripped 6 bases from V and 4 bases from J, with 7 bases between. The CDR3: CASRTFYEQYF. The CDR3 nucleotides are TGTGCCAGCAGAACCTTTTACGAGCAGTACTTC.

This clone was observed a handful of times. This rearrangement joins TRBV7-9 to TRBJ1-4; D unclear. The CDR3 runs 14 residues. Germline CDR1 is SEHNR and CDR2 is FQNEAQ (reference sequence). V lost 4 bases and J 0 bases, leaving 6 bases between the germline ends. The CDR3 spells CASSYQATNEKLFF. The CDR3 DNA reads TGTGCCAGCAGCTACCAAGCAACTAATGAAAAACTGTTTTTT.

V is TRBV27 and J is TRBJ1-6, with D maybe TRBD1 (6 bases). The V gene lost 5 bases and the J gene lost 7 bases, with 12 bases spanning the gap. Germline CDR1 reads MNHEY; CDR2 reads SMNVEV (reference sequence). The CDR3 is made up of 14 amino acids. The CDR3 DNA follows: TGTGCCAGCAGTGTAAGGGGGGGGAATTCACCCCTCCACTTT. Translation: CASSVRGGNSPLHF.

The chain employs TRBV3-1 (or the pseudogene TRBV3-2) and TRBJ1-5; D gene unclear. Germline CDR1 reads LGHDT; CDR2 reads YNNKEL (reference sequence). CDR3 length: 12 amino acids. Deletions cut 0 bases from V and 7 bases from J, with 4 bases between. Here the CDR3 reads CASSQDRQPQHF. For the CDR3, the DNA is TGTGCCAGCAGCCAAGATCGACAGCCCCAGCATTTT.

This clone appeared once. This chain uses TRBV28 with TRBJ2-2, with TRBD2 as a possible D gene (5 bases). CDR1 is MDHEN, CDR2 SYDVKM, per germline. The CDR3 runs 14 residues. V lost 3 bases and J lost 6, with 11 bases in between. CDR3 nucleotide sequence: TGTGCCAGCAGTTTTCTTTCGGGGTCCGGGGAGCTGTTTTTT. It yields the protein CASSFLSGSGELFF. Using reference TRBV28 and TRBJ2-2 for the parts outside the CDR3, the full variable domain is DVKVTQSSRYLVKRTGEKVFLECVQDMDHENMFWYRQDPGLGLRLIYFSYDVKMKEKGDIPEGYSVSREKKERFSLILESASTNQTSMYLCASSFLSGSGELFFGEGSRLTVL.

DNA of the CDR3: TGCGCCAGCAGGGTACGGGGGAGCACTGAAGCTTTCTTT. As protein: CASRVRGSTEAFF. The chain joins TRBV5-1 to TRBJ1-1; maybe TRBD1 (5 bases). The length of the CDR3 is 13 residues. Trimming removed 5 bases from V and 4 bases from J, with 12 bases in between. Germline V gene data show CDR1 as SGHRS and CDR2 as YFSETQ.

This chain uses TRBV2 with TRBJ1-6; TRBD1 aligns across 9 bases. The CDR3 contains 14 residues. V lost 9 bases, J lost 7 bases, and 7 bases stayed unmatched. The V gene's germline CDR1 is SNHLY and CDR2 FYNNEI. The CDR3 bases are TGTGCCAGGCAGGGGACAGGGAACAATTCACCCCTCCACTTT. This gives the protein CARQGTGNNSPLHF. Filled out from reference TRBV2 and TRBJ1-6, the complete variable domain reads EPEVTQTPSHQVTQMGQEVILRCVPISNHLYFYWYRQILGQKVEFLVSFYNNEISEKSEIFDDQFSVERPDGSNFTLKIRSTKLEDSAMYFCARQGTGNNSPLHFGNGTRLTVT.

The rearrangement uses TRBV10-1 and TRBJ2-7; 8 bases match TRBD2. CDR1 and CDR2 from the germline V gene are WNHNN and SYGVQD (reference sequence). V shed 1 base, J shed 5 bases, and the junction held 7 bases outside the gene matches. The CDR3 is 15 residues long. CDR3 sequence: CASSEYTGGPNEQYF. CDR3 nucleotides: TGCGCCAGCAGTGAGTATACGGGAGGGCCGAACGAGCAGTACTTC.